This T cell receptor (beta chain) was obtained from a study of shared clonotypes between healthy human individuals. Germline CDR1 reads SGHRS; CDR2 reads YFSETQ. The CDR3 sequence is 15 residues long. Trimming removed 4 bases from V and 15 bases from J; junction bases left unmatched: 12. Study outcomes and limitations: Naive CD4 clonotype sharing across a handful of donors was 5% to 6%.

A remark on this clone: Antigen: not known.

Sequencing was performed with immunoSEQ multiplex PCR; in TCRdb, only in-frame clones are kept and a portion is missing. The table records 2 million to 2.5 million clones, roughly 90% of them present only once. The source material was naive CD4+ T cells from PBMCs. The subset denotes: CD45RA+ positively selected. This TCR was recovered from a man younger than 35 in good health. Some clones in this sample may be carry-over from other donors' samples. The chain uses TRBV5-1 and TRBJ2-1; 14 bases agree with TRBD2. CDR3 sequence reads: CASSVSGTSGSMLFF. The CDR3 nucleotides are TGCGCCAGCAGCGTTTCCGGGACTAGCGGGAGTATGTTGTTCTTC.